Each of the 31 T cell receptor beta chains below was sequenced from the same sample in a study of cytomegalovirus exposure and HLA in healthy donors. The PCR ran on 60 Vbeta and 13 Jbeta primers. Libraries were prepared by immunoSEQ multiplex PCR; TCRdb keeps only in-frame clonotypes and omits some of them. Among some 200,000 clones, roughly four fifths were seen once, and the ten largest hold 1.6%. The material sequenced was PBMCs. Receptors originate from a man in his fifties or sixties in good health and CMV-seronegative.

The CDR3 loop reads CAWSVLGRRSGNTIYF. The CDR3, as DNA: TGTGCCTGGAGTGTACTGGGGCGGCGCTCTGGAAACACCATATATTTT. The V call is TRBV30, the J call TRBJ1-3, with TRBD1 as a possible D gene (5 bases). Between the trimmed V and J ends, which lost 0 bases and 0 bases, there was a span of 12 bases. This CDR3 comprises 16 residues. Germline V lookup: CDR1 GTSNPN, CDR2 SVGIG (reference sequence).

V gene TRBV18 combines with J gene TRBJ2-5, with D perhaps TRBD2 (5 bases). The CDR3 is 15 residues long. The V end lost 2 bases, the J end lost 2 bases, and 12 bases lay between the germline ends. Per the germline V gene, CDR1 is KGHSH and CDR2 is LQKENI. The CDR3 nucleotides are TGTGCCAGCTCACCAAGGCTAGCTGGGCAAGAGACCCAGTACTTC. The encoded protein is CASSPRLAGQETQYF.

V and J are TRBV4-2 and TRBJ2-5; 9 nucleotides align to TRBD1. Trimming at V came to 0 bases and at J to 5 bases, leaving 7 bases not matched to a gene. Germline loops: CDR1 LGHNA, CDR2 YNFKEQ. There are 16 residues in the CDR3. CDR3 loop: CASSQEGGTGKETQYF. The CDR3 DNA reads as TGTGCCAGCAGCCAAGAAGGTGGGACAGGGAAGGAGACCCAGTACTTC.

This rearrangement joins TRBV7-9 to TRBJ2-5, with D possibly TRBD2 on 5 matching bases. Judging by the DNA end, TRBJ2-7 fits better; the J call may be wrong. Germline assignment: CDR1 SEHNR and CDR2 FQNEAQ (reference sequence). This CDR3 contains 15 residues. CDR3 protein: CASSLSGGPSYEQYF. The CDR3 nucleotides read TGTGCCAGCAGCTTAAGTGGCGGGCCTTCCTACGAGCAGTACTTC.

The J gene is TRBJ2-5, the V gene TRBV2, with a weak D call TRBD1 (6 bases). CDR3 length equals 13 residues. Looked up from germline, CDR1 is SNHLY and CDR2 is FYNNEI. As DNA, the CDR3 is TGTGTCTCGAGACAGGCCCTCCAAGAGACCCAGTACTTC. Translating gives CVSRQALQETQYF.

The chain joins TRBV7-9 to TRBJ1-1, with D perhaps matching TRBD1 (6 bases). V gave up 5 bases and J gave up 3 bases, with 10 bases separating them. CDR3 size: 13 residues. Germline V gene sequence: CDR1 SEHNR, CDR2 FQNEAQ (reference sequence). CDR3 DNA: TGTGCCAGCAGCCGACGGACAGACACTGAAGCTTTCTTT. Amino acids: CASSRRTDTEAFF.

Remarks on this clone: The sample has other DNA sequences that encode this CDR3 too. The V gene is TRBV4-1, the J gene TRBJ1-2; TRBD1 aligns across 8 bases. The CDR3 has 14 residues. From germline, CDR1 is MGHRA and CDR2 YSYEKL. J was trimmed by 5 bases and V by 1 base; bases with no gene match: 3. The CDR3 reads CASSQARTGYGYTF. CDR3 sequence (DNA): TGCGCCAGCAGCCAAGCTCGGACAGGGTATGGCTACACCTTC.

This CDR3 reads CASSYEGAAYEQYF. DNA for the CDR3: TGTGCCAGCAGTTACGAGGGGGCGGCCTACGAGCAGTACTTC. The gene calls are TRBV6-6 and TRBJ2-7; 7 bases are shared with TRBD1. J gave up 2 bases and V 2 bases, and 3 bases lay outside the gene matches. CDR1 and CDR2 from the germline V gene are MNHNY and SVGAGI (reference sequence). This CDR3 is 14 amino acids long.

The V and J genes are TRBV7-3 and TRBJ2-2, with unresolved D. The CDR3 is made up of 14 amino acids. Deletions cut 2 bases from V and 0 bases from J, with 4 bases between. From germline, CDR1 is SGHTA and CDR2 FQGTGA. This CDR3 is CASSLQANTGELFF. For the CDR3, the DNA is TGTGCCAGCAGCTTACAGGCGAACACCGGGGAGCTGTTTTTT.

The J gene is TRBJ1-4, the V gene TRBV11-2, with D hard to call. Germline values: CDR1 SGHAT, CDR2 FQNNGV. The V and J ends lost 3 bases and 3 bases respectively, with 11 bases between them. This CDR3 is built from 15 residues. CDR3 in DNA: TGTGCCAGCAGCTTTACCGGGATGGCTAATGAAAAACTGTTTTTT. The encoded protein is CASSFTGMANEKLFF.

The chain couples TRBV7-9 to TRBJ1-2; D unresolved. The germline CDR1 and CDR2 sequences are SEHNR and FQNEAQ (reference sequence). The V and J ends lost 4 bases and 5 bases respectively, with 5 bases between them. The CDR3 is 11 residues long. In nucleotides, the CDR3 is TGTGCCAGCAGCTCAGGATATGGCTACACCTTC. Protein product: CASSSGYGYTF.

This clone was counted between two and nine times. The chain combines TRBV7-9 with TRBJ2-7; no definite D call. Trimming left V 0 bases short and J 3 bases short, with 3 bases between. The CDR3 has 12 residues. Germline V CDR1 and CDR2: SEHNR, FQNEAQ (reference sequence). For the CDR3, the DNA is TGTGCCAGCAGCTTAGCCCTCTACGAGCAGTACTTC. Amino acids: CASSLALYEQYF.

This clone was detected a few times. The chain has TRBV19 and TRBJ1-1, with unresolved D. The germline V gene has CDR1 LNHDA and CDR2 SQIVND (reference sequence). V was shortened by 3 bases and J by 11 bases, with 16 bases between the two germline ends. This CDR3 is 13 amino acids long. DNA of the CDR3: TGTGCCAGTAGTATTTTGGTCGCGGCGGGGGCTTTCTTT. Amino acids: CASSILVAAGAFF.

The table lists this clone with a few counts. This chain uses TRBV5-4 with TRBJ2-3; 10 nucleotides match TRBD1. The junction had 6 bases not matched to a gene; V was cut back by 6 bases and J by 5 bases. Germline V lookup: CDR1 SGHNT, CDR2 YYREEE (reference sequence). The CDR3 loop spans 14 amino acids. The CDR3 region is CASTPGQGQDTQYF. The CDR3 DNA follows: TGTGCCAGCACCCCGGGACAGGGGCAAGATACGCAGTATTTT.

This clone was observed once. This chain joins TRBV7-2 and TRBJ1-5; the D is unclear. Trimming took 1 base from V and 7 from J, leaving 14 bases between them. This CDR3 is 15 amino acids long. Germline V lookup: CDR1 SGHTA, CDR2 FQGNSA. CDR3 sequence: CASSLVAGQKQPQHF. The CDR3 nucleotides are TGTGCCAGCAGCTTAGTTGCGGGCCAGAAGCAGCCCCAGCATTTT.

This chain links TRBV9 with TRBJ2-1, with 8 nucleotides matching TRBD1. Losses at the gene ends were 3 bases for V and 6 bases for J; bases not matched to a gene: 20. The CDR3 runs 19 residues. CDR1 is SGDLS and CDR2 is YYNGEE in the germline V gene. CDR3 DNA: TGTGCCAGCAGCGAGCTCGGACAGGGAGCACATGGGATATTCAATGAGCAGTTCTTC. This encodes CASSELGQGAHGIFNEQFF. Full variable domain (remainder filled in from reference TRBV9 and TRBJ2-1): DSGVTQTPKHLITATGQRVTLRCSPRSGDLSVYWYQQSLDQGLQFLIQYYNGEERAKGNILERFSAQQFPDLHSELNLSSLELGDSALYFCASSELGQGAHGIFNEQFFGPGTRLTVL.

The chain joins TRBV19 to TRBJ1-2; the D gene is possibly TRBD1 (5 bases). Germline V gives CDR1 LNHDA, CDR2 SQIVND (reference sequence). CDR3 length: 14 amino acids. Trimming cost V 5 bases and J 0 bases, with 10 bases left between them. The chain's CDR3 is CASSYSGANYGYTF. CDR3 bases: TGTGCCAGTAGTTACTCGGGGGCTAACTATGGCTACACCTTC. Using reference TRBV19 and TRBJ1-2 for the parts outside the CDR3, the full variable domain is DGGITQSPKYLFRKEGQNVTLSCEQNLNHDAMYWYRQDPGQGLRLIYYSQIVNDFQKGDIAEGYSVSREKKESFPLTVTSAQKNPTAFYLCASSYSGANYGYTFGSGTRLTVV.

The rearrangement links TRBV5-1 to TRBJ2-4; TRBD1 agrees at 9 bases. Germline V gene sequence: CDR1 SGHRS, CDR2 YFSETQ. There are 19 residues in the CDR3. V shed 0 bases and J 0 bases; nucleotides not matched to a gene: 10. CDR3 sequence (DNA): TGCGCCAGCAGCTTGGTGGGACAGGGTTCCTCACTAGCCAAAAACATTCAGTACTTC. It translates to CASSLVGQGSSLAKNIQYF.

The CDR3 sequence is CATSRDLGRGLGETQYF. DNA of the CDR3: TGTGCCACCAGCAGAGATCTAGGCAGAGGGCTTGGAGAGACCCAGTACTTC. The gene calls are TRBV15 and TRBJ2-5; D might be TRBD2 (5 bases). The CDR3 spans 17 residues. Germline CDR1 is LNHNV and CDR2 is YYDKDF (reference sequence). V lost 0 bases to trimming and J lost 4 bases, with 18 bases between them.

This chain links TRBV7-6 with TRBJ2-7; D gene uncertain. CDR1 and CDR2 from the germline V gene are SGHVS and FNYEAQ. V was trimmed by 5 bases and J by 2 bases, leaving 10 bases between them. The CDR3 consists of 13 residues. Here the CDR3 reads CASSAGATYEQYF. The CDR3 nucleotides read TGTGCCAGCAGCGCCGGTGCTACCTACGAGCAGTACTTC.

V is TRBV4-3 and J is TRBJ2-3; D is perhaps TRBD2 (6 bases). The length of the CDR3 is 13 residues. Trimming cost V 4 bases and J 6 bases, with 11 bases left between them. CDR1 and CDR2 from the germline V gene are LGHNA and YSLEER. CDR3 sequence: CASSRGLKDTQYF. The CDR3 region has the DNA TGCGCCAGCAGCCGTGGACTAAAGGATACGCAGTATTTT.

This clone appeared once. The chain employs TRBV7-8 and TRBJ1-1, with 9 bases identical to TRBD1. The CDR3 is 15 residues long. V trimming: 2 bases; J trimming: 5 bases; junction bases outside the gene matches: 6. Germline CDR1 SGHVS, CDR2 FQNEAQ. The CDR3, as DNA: TGTGCCAGCAGCTTACTTGCGGGACAGGGAACTGAAGCTTTCTTT. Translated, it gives CASSLLAGQGTEAFF.

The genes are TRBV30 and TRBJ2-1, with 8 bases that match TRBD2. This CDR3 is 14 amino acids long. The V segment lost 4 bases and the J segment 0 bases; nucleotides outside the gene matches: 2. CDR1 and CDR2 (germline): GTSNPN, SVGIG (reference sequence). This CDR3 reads CAWKSGSSYNEQFF. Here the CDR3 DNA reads TGTGCCTGGAAGAGCGGGAGCTCCTACAATGAGCAGTTCTTC.

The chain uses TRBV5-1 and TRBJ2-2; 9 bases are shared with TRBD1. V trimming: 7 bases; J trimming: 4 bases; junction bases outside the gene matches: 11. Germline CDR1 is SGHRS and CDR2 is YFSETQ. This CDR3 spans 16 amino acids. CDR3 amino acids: CASSEKTGGFTGELFF. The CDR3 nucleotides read TGCGCCAGCTCAGAGAAGACAGGGGGGTTCACCGGGGAGCTGTTTTTT.

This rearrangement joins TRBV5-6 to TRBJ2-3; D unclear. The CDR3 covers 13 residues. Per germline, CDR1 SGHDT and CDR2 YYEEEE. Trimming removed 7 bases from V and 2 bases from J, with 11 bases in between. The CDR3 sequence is CASGTTVTDTQYF. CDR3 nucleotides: TGTGCCAGCGGAACTACCGTCACAGATACGCAGTATTTT.

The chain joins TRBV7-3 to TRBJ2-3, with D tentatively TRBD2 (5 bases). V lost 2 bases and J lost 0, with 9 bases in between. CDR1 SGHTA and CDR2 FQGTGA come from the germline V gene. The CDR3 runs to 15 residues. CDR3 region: CASSLVRTSTDTQYF. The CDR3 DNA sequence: TGTGCCAGCAGCTTAGTCCGGACTAGCACAGATACGCAGTATTTT.

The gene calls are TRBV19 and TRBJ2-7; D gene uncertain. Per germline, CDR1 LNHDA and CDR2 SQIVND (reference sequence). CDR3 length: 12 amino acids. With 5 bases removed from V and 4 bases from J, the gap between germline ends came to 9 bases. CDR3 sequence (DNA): TGTGCCAGTAGTGCCCGTACTTACGAGCAGTACTTC. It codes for CASSARTYEQYF.

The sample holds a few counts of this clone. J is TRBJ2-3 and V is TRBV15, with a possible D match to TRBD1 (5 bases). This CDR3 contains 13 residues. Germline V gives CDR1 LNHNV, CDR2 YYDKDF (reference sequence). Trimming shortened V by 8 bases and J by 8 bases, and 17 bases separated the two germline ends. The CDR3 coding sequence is TGTGCCACCCGAGGCGAAGGGGTAGCTACGCAGTATTTT. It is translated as CATRGEGVATQYF.

The CDR3 spells CASSLTGLGTDTQYF. The CDR3 DNA follows: TGTGCCAGCAGTCTAACAGGGCTGGGGACAGATACGCAGTATTTT. This rearrangement joins TRBV7-9 to TRBJ2-3; tentatively, D is TRBD1 (6 bases). Trimming shortened V by 6 bases and J by 3 bases, and 16 bases separated the two germline ends. Looked up from germline, CDR1 is SEHNR and CDR2 is FQNEAQ (reference sequence). The CDR3 extends over 15 amino acids.

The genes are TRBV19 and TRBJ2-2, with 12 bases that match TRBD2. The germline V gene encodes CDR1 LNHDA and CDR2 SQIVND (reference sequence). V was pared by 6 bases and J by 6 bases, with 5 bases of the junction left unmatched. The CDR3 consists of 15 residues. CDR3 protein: CASRPSGGAPGELFF. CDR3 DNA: TGTGCCAGTAGACCTAGCGGGGGGGCCCCCGGGGAGCTGTTTTTT.

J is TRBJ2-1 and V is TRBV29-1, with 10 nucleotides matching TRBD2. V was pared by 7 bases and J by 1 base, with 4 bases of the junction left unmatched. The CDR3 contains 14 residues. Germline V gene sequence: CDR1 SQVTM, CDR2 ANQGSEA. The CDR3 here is CSAPSGSSYNEQFF. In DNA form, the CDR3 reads TGCAGCGCACCTAGCGGGAGTTCCTACAATGAGCAGTTCTTC.